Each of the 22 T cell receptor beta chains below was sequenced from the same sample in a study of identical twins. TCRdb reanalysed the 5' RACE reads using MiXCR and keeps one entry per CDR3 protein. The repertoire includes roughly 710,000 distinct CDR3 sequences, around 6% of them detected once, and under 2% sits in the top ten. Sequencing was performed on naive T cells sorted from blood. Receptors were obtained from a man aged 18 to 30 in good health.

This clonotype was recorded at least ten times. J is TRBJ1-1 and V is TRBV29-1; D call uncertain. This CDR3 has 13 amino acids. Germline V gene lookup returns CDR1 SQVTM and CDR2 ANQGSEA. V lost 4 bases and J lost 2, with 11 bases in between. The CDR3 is CSVARTSNTEAFF. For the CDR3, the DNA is TGCAGCGTTGCCCGGACGAGCAACACTGAAGCTTTCTTT.

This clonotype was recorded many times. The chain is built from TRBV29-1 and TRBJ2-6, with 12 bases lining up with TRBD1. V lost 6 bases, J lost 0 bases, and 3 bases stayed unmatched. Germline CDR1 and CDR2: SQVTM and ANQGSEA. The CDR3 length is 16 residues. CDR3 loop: CSVPGQGASGANVLTF. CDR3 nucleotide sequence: TGCAGCGTACCGGGACAGGGGGCCTCTGGGGCCAACGTCCTGACTTTC.

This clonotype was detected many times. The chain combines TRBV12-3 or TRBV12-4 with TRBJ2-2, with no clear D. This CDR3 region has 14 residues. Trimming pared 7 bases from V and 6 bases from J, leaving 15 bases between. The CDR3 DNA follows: TGTGCCAGCACCCTAAGGGAAAAAGCCGGGGAGCTGTTTTTT. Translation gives CASTLREKAGELFF.

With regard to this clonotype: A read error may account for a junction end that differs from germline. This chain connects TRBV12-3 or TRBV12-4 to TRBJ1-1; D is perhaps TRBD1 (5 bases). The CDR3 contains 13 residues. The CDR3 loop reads CASTELEGTEAFF. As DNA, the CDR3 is TGTGCCAGCACCGAACTAGAAGGGACTGAGGCTTTCTTT.

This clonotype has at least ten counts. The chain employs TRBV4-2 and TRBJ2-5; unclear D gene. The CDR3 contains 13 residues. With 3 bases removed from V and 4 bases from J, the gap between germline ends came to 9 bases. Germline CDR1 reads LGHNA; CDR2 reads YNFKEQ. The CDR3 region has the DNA TGTGCCAGCAGCCAGGTAGCCCGAGAGACCCAGTACTTC. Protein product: CASSQVARETQYF.

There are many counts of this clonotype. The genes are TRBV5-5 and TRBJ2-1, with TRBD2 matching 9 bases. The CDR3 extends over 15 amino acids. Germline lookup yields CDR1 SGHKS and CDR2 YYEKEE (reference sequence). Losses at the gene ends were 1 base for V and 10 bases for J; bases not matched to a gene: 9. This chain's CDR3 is CASSLSGLAGTEQFF. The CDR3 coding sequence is TGTGCCAGCAGCTTGAGTGGGCTAGCGGGAACCGAGCAGTTCTTC.

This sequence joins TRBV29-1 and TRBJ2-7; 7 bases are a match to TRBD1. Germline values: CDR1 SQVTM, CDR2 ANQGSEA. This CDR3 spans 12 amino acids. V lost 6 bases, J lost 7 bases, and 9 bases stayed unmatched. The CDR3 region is CSVETGSGEQYV. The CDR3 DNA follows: TGCAGCGTAGAGACAGGGTCGGGAGAGCAGTACGTC.

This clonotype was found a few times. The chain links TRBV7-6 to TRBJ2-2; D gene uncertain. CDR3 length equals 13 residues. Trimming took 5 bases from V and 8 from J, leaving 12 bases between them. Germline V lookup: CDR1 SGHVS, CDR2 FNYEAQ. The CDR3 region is CASSPDLGGELFF. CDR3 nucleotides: TGTGCCAGCAGCCCCGACCTTGGGGGGGAGCTGTTTTTT.

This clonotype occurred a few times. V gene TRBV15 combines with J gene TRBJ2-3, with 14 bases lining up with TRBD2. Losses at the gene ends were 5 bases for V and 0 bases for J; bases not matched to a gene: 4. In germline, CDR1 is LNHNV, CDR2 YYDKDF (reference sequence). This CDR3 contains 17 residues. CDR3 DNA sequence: TGTGCCACCAGCCTCGGACTAGCGGGAGGAAGCACAGATACGCAGTATTTT. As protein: CATSLGLAGGSTDTQYF.

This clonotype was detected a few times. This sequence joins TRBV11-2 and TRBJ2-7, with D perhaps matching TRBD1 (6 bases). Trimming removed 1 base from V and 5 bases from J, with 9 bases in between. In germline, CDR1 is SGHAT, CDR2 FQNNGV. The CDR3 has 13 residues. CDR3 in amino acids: CASSLAWDNEQYF. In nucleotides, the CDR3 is TGTGCCAGCAGCTTAGCTTGGGACAACGAGCAGTACTTC.

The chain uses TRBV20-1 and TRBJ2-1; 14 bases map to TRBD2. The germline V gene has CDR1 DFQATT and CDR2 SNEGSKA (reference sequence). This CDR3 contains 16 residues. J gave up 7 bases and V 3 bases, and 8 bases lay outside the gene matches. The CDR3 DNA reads TGCAGTGCTAGGATAGGGACTAGCGGGAGAAGGAATGAGCAGTTCTTC. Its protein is CSARIGTSGRRNEQFF.

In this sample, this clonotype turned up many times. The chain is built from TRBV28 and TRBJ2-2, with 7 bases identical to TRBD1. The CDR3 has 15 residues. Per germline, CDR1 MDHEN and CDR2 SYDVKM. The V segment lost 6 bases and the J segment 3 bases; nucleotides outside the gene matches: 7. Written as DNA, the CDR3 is TGTGCCAGCAGGTCGACAGGGCTAGACACCGGGGAGCTGTTTTTT. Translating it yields CASRSTGLDTGELFF.

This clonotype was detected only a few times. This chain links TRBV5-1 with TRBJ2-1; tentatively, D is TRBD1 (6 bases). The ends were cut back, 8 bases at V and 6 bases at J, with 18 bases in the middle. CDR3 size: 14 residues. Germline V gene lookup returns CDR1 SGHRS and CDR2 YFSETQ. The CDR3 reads CASFDGPGANEQFF. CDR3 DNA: TGCGCCAGTTTCGACGGACCAGGGGCCAATGAGCAGTTCTTC. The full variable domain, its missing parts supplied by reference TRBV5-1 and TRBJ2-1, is KAGVTQTPRYLIKTRGQQVTLSCSPISGHRSVSWYQQTPGQGLQFLFEYFSETQRNKGNFPGRFSGRQFSNSRSEMNVSTLELGDSALYLCASFDGPGANEQFFGPGTRLTVL.

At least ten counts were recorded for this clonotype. The CDR3 region has the DNA TGTGCCAGCAGCGCGGGACTAGTCAATGAGCAGTTCTTC. It is translated as CASSAGLVNEQFF. The chain joins TRBV7-9 to TRBJ2-1, with 8 bases aligning to TRBD2. CDR3 length: 13 residues. Losses at the gene ends were 5 bases for V and 6 bases for J; bases not matched to a gene: 3. The germline CDR1 and CDR2 sequences are SEHNR and FQNEAQ (reference sequence).

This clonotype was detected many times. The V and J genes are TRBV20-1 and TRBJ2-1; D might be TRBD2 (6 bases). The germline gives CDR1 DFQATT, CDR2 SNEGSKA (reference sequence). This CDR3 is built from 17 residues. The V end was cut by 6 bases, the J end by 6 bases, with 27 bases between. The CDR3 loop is CSARTGGRDSIINEQFF. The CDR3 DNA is TGCAGTGCAAGAACCGGGGGTCGGGATTCTATTATCAATGAGCAGTTCTTC.

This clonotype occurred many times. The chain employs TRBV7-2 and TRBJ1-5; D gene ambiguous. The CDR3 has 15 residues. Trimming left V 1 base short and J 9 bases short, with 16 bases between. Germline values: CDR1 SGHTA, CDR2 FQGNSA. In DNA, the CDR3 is TGTGCCAGCAGCTTAGAAGGAAACTTCCTTCGGCCCCAGCATTTT. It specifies CASSLEGNFLRPQHF.

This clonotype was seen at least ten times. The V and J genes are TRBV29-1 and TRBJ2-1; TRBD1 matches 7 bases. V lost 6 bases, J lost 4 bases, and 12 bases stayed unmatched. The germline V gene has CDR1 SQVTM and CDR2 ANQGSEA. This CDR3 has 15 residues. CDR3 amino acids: CSVSNRGGLYNEQFF. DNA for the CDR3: TGCAGCGTCTCGAACAGGGGCGGGTTGTACAATGAGCAGTTCTTC.

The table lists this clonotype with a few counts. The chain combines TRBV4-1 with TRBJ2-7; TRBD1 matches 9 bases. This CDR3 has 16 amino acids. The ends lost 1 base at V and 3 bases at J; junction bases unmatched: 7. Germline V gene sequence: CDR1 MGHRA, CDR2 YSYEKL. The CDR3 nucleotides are TGCGCCAGCAGCCAAGGAGCCGGGACAGGGTACTACGAGCAGTACGTC. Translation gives CASSQGAGTGYYEQYV.

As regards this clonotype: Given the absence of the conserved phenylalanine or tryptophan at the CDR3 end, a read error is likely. CDR3 in amino acids: CASSRPAGEGGQFY. The CDR3 DNA reads as TGCGCCAGCAGCCGTCCAGCGGGAGAAGGAGGGCAGTTCTAC. The chain recombines TRBV5-1 with TRBJ2-1, with 8 bases lining up with TRBD2. The CDR3 is made up of 14 amino acids. V gave up 4 bases and J gave up 12 bases; unmatched junction bases: 12. Per germline, CDR1 SGHRS and CDR2 YFSETQ.

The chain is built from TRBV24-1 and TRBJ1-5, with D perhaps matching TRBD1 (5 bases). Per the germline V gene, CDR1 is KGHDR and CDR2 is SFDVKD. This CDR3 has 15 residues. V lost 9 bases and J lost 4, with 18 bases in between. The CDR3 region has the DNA TGTGCCACCCAAGATGCAGGGATGGGGAATCAGCCCCAGCATTTT. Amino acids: CATQDAGMGNQPQHF.

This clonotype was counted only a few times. In DNA, the CDR3 is TGTGCCAGCAGCTTACTAGCGGGAGGAGTTTCCTACAATGAGCAGTTCTTC. Translating gives CASSLLAGGVSYNEQFF. This rearrangement joins TRBV5-5 to TRBJ2-1, with TRBD2 matching over 12 bases. CDR1 is SGHKS, CDR2 YYEKEE, per germline (reference sequence). Trimming at V came to 2 bases and at J to 1 base, leaving 4 bases not matched to a gene. The CDR3 totals 17 residues.

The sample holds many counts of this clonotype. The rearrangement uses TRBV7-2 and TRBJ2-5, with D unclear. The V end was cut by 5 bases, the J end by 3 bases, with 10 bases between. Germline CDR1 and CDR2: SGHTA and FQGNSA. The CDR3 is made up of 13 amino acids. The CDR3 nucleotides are TGTGCCAGCAGCCCGGCCCCCGAAGAGACCCAGTACTTC. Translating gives CASSPAPEETQYF.